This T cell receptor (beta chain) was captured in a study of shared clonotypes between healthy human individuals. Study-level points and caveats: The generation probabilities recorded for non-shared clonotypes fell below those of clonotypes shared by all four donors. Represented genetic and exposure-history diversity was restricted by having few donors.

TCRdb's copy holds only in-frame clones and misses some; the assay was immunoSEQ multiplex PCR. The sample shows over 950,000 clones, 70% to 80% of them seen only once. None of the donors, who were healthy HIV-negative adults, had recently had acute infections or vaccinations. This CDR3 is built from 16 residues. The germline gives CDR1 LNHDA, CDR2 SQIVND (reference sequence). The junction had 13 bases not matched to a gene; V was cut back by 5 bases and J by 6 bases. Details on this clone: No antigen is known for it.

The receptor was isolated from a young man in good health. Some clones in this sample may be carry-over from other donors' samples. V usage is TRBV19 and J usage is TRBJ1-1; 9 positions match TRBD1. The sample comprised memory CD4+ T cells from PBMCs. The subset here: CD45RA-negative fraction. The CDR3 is CASSSPGQGSGPEAFF. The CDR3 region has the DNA TGTGCCAGTAGTTCCCCGGGACAGGGAAGCGGGCCTGAAGCTTTCTTT.